What follows is one TCR beta chain and its context. The junction shows a germline mismatch at one end, possibly a read error. Participant ages covered about 18 to 89 years across about two dozen US areas. Measured with immunoSEQ multiplex PCR; TCRdb has only the in-frame clones, and not every one. Here the sample spans approximately 450,000 clones, nearly 90% being singletons. This entry is derived from a study of blood T cell repertoires in COVID-19. CDR3 length: 13 residues. CDR1 and CDR2 from the germline V gene are MNHEY and SVGAGI. This clonotype originated in a woman under 30 with acute COVID-19. The sample taken for sequencing was PBMCs or T cells enriched from blood (not recorded which). J is TRBJ2-7 and V is TRBV6-5; D is perhaps TRBD1 (5 bases). CDR3 region: CACRQTYLYEQYF. The CDR3 DNA reads TGTGCCTGCAGACAGACCTACCTCTACGAGCAGTACTTC.